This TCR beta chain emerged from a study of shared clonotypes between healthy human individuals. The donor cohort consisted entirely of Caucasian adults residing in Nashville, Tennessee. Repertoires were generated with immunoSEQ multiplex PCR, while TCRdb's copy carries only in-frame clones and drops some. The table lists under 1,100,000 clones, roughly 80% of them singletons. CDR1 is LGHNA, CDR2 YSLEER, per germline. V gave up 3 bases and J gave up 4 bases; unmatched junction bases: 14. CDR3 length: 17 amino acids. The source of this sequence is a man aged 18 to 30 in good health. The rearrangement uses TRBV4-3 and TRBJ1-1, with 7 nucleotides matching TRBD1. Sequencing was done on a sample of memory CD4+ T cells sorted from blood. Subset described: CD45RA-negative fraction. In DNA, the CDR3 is TGCGCCAGCAGCCACCCATCCTCGACAGGGTTTGGCACTGAAGCTTTCTTT. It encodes CASSHPSSTGFGTEAFF.